This T cell receptor beta chain comes out of a study of blood T cells in healthy people across ages (dated by TCRdb to 2015 to 2017). In terms of the full investigation: In model experiments, template switching captured about one uniquely barcoded TCR beta cDNA molecule for every two T cells. Using deep sequencing normalized with unique cDNA molecular identifiers, the study measured how TCR beta repertoire diversity changes with age. The donors were split into four age groups: young (average about 16 years), middle-aged (over 35), aged (62) and long-lived (approximately 80). Donors of different ages were randomly distributed across sequencing lanes to avoid experimental bias. The study analyzed two additional independent replicas of 1 million unique cDNA reads from the same blood draw for two donors, one aged 18 to 29 and one aged 80 or older.

The library was made by 5' RACE. These reads were obtained on an Illumina HiSeq 2500. A second PCR of roughly 6 to 11 cycles was run with a J-beta primer mix and a sample-barcoded 5' primer. A template-switch 5' adaptor carrying 12 random nucleotides introduced a unique molecular identifier onto each TCR beta cDNA molecule. At least 3 million CDR3-containing paired-end reads were obtained from each sample. First-strand cDNA synthesis was performed from all RNA using the Mint cDNA synthesis kit, with priming by a TRBC-specific oligonucleotide. All cDNA was treated with uracil-DNA glycosylase and then went through a first 18-cycle PCR with the universal primers M1SS and BC2_uni_R. The original pipeline was this. For normalization, 1 million high-quality reads were randomly selected from each sample, with every read carrying a distinct molecular identifier. Reads sharing molecular identifiers were discarded rather than binned into consensus sequences. CDR3 identification, clonotype clustering and error correction used MiTCR with a Q25 quality threshold and the strictest error-elimination algorithm. A nonparametric unseen species model with Euler transformation was used to estimate a lower bound on total TCR beta diversity. TCRdb cleaned the public reads at Q25 with fastp, built clones with MiXCR and kept in-frame beta chains. Each record represents a unique CDR3 protein, reported with the most common genes and DNA among its rows. TCRdb, not the original authors, processed these V and J calls. The sample table lists about 320,000 distinct CDR3 sequences, around 27% of them with a count of one. The ten largest clones capture around 29% of the sample.

The paper's findings and limits, for the study overall: Because profiling used bulk unsorted PBMCs, naive and antigen-experienced compartments could not be compared conclusively. Total diversity estimates from one million sequenced T cells were considered lower bounds and underestimates. Compared with the aged group, the long-lived group had more naive CD4+ T cells, fewer expanded clones and increased TCR diversity, a pattern suggesting age selection. Observed TCR beta diversity per million T cells fell roughly linearly with age, and a significant reduction was already apparent by age around 36. Because the CMV infection status of the donors was unknown, age-related changes in expanded clonotypes may potentially have been confounded. There was a strong correlation between observed TCR beta diversity and the percentage of naive T cells measured by flow cytometry.

This clonotype appeared a few times. Its antigen has not been determined. Base qualities were left out, and no much larger clone turns up one base away. The CDR3 starts with the cysteine, ends with the phenylalanine, and has 12 residues. The entry retains the CDR3 DNA only, 36 bases that are in frame from base 1. Trimming costs V 6 bases and J 4 bases, and their ends lie 9 bases apart. CDR1 is given as MNHNY and CDR2 as SVGAGI, both from the germline V gene (reference sequence). Systemically healthy Caucasian individuals from Russia, about 38 in total and aged 6 to 90 years, were included as donors. Each donor gave around 9.8 milliliters of peripheral blood, collected into EDTA-treated Vacutainer tubes. Ficoll-Paque density-gradient centrifugation was used to isolate PBMCs, with at least 6 million per sample. Trizol reagent was used to extract total RNA from PBMCs, with at least 5 micrograms per sample. Naive CD45RAhigh/CD27high T cell percentages were measured by flow cytometry on a PBMC aliquot from every donor.

The chain uses TRBV6-6 and TRBJ1-1; the D gene cannot be resolved reliably. The sequence was obtained from a woman in her 70s in good health. The specimen was blood. The DNA is as follows: TGTGCCAGCAGGGGGAAGGGCACTGAAGCTTTCTTT. It is translated as CASRGKGTEAFF.